This T cell receptor (beta chain) was documented in a study of blood T cell repertoires in COVID-19. About the research overall: Sources were T cells, B-cell-depleted T cells, or PBMCs; the material itself was cDNA or gDNA.

The trim removed 1 base at V and 9 bases at J, leaving 10 bases unmatched. CDR1 is LGHNA and CDR2 is YNFKEQ in the germline V gene. CDR3 length: 16 amino acids. Measured with immunoSEQ multiplex PCR; TCRdb has only the in-frame clones, and not every one. The sample records under 250,000 clones, 83% being singletons. This TCR derives from a human donor in a cohort sampled during active COVID-19. The specimen was peripheral blood. The chain recombines TRBV4-2 with TRBJ2-1, with 9 nucleotides matching TRBD2. The CDR3 DNA sequence: TGTGCCAGCAGCCAAGGTGGAGTAGCGGGAGAGACTGAGCAGTTCTTC. Protein sequence: CASSQGGVAGETEQFF.